The rows below give T cell receptor beta chains drawn from one sample of a study of response to subunit inactivated influenza vaccine. TCRdb re-called the RT-PCR reads with MiXCR, one entry per CDR3 protein. The sample consists of about 190,000 distinct CDR3 sequences, approximately 15% of them appearing once. This specimen was CD8+ T cells sorted from PBMCs, taken around 5 days after vaccination. Receptor source: a middle-aged man who received an inactivated influenza vaccine. Both conserved end residues are trimmed from each CDR3. The order of the fields is D gene, clone size, V gene, CDR3 length, J gene, CDR3 protein. D genes are given only for firm matches. Some rows have no size entry. The others give once, few or many, or a class for an expanded clone.

.,few,TRBV6-6,9,TRBJ2-2,ASTSAGELF
TRBD2,.,TRBV7-3,13,TRBJ2-1,ASSFSGLDSNEQF
.,many,TRBV7-9,12,TRBJ2-5,ASSLVPKEETQY
.,.,TRBV5-1,11,TRBJ2-5,ASSPWTQETQY
TRBD1,.,TRBV6-5,15,TRBJ2-7,ASSYSGGGQGTYEQY
.,few,TRBV15,12,TRBJ2-3,ATSREDFRDTQY
TRBD2,few,TRBV10-2,13,TRBJ2-5,ASSESSSGAETQY
TRBD2,.,TRBV11-2,12,TRBJ2-2,ASSLGRGAGELF
.,.,TRBV5-5,12,TRBJ2-7,ASSGLTGTYEQY
.,few,TRBV20-1,12,TRBJ2-5,SEGFLGSGETQY
TRBD1,.,TRBV3-1,13,TRBJ1-2,ASSQDAGTAYGYT
.,many,TRBV24-1,10,TRBJ2-3,ATSQMGLTQY
TRBD1,few,TRBV12-3/TRBV12-4,13,TRBJ1-5,ASSEGQGVGQPQH
.,many,TRBV7-2,12,TRBJ2-2,ASSFGFRTGELF
TRBD2,.,TRBV7-2,15,TRBJ2-7,ASSKSAGTSAIYEQY
TRBD2,.,TRBV11-2,16,TRBJ2-7,ASTAGTSGLGPSYEQY
TRBD1,many,TRBV7-2,13,TRBJ2-3,ASSLYGTGQDTQY
.,.,TRBV3-1,13,TRBJ2-1,ASSHIHPVGNEQF
TRBD1,.,TRBV4-2,13,TRBJ1-1,ASSPQGASGTEAF
.,.,TRBV28,11,TRBJ1-5,ASSFTKYQPQH
.,many,TRBV7-9,11,TRBJ2-7,ATRRQNSYEQY
TRBD2,.,TRBV28,15,TRBJ2-3,ASSPRVAGGSTDTQY
TRBD2,few,TRBV6-1,13,TRBJ2-1,ASSELAGGLNEQF
.,.,TRBV3-1,17,TRBJ2-1,ASSHKSAVSPGTYNEQF
TRBD1,many,TRBV15,12,TRBJ2-2,ATSRDRVTGELF
TRBD1,.,TRBV7-9,12,TRBJ2-1,ASSFRTGANEQF
TRBD1,.,TRBV11-2,11,TRBJ2-7,ASSFFQGDEQY
TRBD1,many,TRBV5-1,14,TRBJ1-1,ASSMGPQGGNTEAF
.,.,TRBV12-3/TRBV12-4,13,TRBJ2-2,ASSLDGRATGELF
.,.,TRBV5-1,14,TRBJ2-7,ASSVAQGLKSYEQY
.,.,TRBV30,11,TRBJ2-5,AYTPGAGETQY
TRBD2,few,TRBV5-4,14,TRBJ2-5,ASSLLGLAGGETQY
.,.,TRBV4-3,14,TRBJ1-1,ASSQKTRQLNTEAF
.,few,TRBV6-4,11,TRBJ2-2,ASSLWGTGELF
TRBD1,few,TRBV13,13,TRBJ2-7,ASSPGQGWTYEQY
.,few,TRBV25-1,12,TRBJ2-5,ASIPAGNEETQY
TRBD1,few,TRBV29-1,10,TRBJ1-2,SVFRGDSGYT
.,many,TRBV15,12,TRBJ1-6,ATSREGANSPLH
.,.,TRBV5-6,14,TRBJ1-2,ASSFFLGTGSYGYT
TRBD1,.,TRBV2,12,TRBJ1-4,ASSELQGLEKLF
.,.,TRBV29-1,13,TRBJ2-3,SVVFGPPYTDTQY
TRBD1,few,TRBV4-3,12,TRBJ1-1,ASTVYRGYTEAF
.,.,TRBV7-6,11,TRBJ2-2,ASSLAGFGELF
TRBD2,few,TRBV6-2/TRBV6-3,14,TRBJ2-3,ASSNPFAGVADTQY
TRBD2,.,TRBV12-3/TRBV12-4,12,TRBJ2-7,ASTLAGGPNEQY
TRBD1,.,TRBV7-7,11,TRBJ2-5,ASSPGQGQTQY
.,.,TRBV20-1,11,TRBJ1-1,SARAPSNTEAF
TRBD1,.,TRBV5-1,14,TRBJ2-1,ASSLVDRGFRNEQF
.,few,TRBV7-9,10,TRBJ2-1,ASSLAQNEQF
TRBD1,few,TRBV11-2,12,TRBJ2-3,ASSRTGGSDTQY
.,.,TRBV27,11,TRBJ1-6,APGWSYNSPLH
TRBD1,many,TRBV28,14,TRBJ1-1,ASRTQGWVMNTEAF